The 7 T cell receptor beta chains below come from one sample, sequenced in a study of CXCR3-negative and CXCR3-positive naive CD8 T cells (dated by TCRdb to between 2018 and 2020). The reads were generated on a NextSeq 550. The Human TCR Profiling Kit (MiLaboratory) was used to make UMI-labeled 5' RACE TRB cDNA libraries. TCRdb reprocessed the reads; each CDR3 protein sequence makes one entry, and DNA is unavailable. The table of this sample itemizes some 39,000 distinct CDR3 sequences. Jointly, the top ten make up around 1.9% of the sample. Specimen: naive CXCR3- CD8+ T cells from blood. What the cell subset or site label conveys for this sample: CD45RO-CCR7+CD27+CD95- naive CD8+ T cells lacking CXCR3 (TNR3-). These receptors were collected from a human donor in good health. Some clones in this sample may be carry-over from other donors' samples.

This sequence joins TRBV29-1 and TRBJ1-2. The CDR3 totals 11 residues. CDR1 is SQVTM and CDR2 is ANQGSEA in the germline V gene. The CDR3 here is CSVDAYYGYTF. Filled out from reference TRBV29-1 and TRBJ1-2, the complete variable domain reads SAVISQKPSRDICQRGTSLTIQCQVDSQVTMMFWYRQQPGQSLTLIATANQGSEATYESGFVIDKFPISRPNLTFSTLTVSNMSPEDSSIYLCSVDAYYGYTFGSGTRLTVV.

This chain connects TRBV9 to TRBJ2-1; the D call of TRBD2 rests on TCRdb alone, since no DNA is present to check it. The CDR3 has 16 amino acids. The germline V gene has CDR1 SGDLS and CDR2 YYNGEE. The CDR3 protein is CASSVQRGSNHNEQFF.

The chain couples TRBV29-1 to TRBJ2-1; as DNA is missing, the TRBD2 call by TCRdb cannot be tested. This CDR3 has 15 residues. CDR1 is SQVTM, CDR2 ANQGSEA, per germline. CDR3 region: CSVEWRFDSYNEQFF.

The chain joins TRBV13 to TRBJ1-2; no DNA is available, so the TRBD1 call from TCRdb remains unchecked. The germline CDR1 and CDR2 sequences are PRHDT and FYEKMQ (reference sequence). The CDR3 length is 13 residues. The CDR3 region is CASRTGEDVGYTF. The full variable domain, completed using reference TRBV13 and TRBJ1-2, is AAGVIQSPRHLIKEKRETATLKCYPIPRHDTVYWYQQGPGQDPQFLISFYEKMQSDKGSIPDRFSAQQFSDYHSELNMSSLELGDSALYFCASRTGEDVGYTFGSGTRLTVV.

The J gene is TRBJ2-7, the V gene TRBV29-1; TCRdb lists TRBD2, though no DNA is available to test this call. From germline, CDR1 is SQVTM and CDR2 ANQGSEA. This CDR3 has 14 residues. The CDR3 reads CSVEGQGPTYEQYF.

The rearrangement links TRBV29-1 to TRBJ2-1; TCRdb's D gene call, TRBD1, goes unchecked for lack of DNA. The CDR3 runs 16 residues. The germline CDR1 and CDR2 sequences are SQVTM and ANQGSEA. The chain's CDR3 is CSVEDHPGAIYNEQFF.

The CDR3 loop reads CASSLRQNTEAFF. The rearrangement joins TRBV27 to TRBJ1-1. Germline V gene sequence: CDR1 MNHEY, CDR2 SMNVEV (reference sequence). The CDR3 runs to 13 residues.